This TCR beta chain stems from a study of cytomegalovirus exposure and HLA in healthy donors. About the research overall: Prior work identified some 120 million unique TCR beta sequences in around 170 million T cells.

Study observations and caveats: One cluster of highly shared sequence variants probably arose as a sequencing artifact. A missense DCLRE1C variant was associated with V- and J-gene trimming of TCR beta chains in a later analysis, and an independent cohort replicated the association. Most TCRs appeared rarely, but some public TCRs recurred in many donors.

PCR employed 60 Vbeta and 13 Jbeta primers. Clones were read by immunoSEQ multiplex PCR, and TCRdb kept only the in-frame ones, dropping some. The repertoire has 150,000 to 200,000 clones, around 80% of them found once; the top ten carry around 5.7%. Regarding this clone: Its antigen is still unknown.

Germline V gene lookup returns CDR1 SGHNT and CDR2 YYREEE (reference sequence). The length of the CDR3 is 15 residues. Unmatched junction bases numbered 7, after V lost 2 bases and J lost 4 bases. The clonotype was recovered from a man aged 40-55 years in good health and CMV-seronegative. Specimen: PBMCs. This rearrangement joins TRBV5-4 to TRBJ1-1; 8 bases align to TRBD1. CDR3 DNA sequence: TGTGCCAGCAGCTTAACAGGGGGTGGTGGCACTGAAGCTTTCTTT. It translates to CASSLTGGGGTEAFF.